The 21 T cell receptor beta chains below come from one sample, sequenced in a study of blood T cell repertoires in COVID-19. Repertoires were generated with immunoSEQ multiplex PCR, while TCRdb's copy carries only in-frame clones and drops some. Among fewer than 200,000 clones, approximately 84% were seen once, and the ten largest hold less than 15%. Sequencing was performed on PBMCs or T cells enriched from blood (not recorded which). These receptors all come from a man aged 50-59 years who had recovered from COVID-19.

The V gene is TRBV18, the J gene TRBJ1-2; 10 bases are a match to TRBD1. V shed 0 bases and J 7 bases; nucleotides not matched to a gene: 5. Germline assignment: CDR1 KGHSH and CDR2 LQKENI. The CDR3 consists of 15 residues. The CDR3 reads CASSPPGQGSLGYTF. The CDR3 bases are TGTGCCAGCTCACCACCGGGACAGGGGTCGCTTGGCTACACCTTC.

The genes are TRBV6-5 and TRBJ1-6; TRBD1 might be the D (6 bases). V shed 6 bases and J shed 8 bases, with 11 bases lying between them. The CDR3 spans 13 residues. CDR1 is MNHEY, CDR2 SVGAGI, per germline. This chain's CDR3 is CASSRGRDSPLHF. The CDR3 nucleotides read TGTGCCAGCAGCAGGGGAAGGGATTCACCCCTCCACTTT.

This chain uses TRBV6-1 with TRBJ2-7, with no clear D. CDR1 and CDR2 from the germline V gene are MNHNS and SASEGT. Trimming shortened V by 0 bases and J by 0 bases, and 9 bases separated the two germline ends. The CDR3 is 15 amino acids. For the CDR3, the DNA is TGTGCCAGCAGTGAAGCGCTTGTCAGCTCCTACGAGCAGTACTTC. It yields the protein CASSEALVSSYEQYF.

V usage is TRBV5-1 and J usage is TRBJ2-1, with TRBD2 matching over 11 bases. Trimming removed 5 bases from V and 10 bases from J; junction bases left unmatched: 5. CDR1 is SGHRS and CDR2 is YFSETQ in the germline V gene. The CDR3 is 13 amino acids. CDR3 nucleotides: TGCGCCAGCAGTAGCGGGGGGGCGGGAGAGCAGTTCTTC. It is translated as CASSSGGAGEQFF. Supplemented by reference TRBV5-1 and TRBJ2-1, the full variable domain reads KAGVTQTPRYLIKTRGQQVTLSCSPISGHRSVSWYQQTPGQGLQFLFEYFSETQRNKGNFPGRFSGRQFSNSRSEMNVSTLELGDSALYLCASSSGGAGEQFFGPGTRLTVL.

The CDR3 is CASSLLDSSTEAFF. CDR3 DNA: TGTGCCAGCAGCTTACTCGACAGTTCCACTGAAGCTTTCTTT. The rearrangement links TRBV7-2 to TRBJ1-1; a weak D match, TRBD1 (5 bases). CDR1 is SGHTA and CDR2 is FQGNSA in the germline V gene. Trimming stripped 2 bases from V and 4 bases from J, with 11 bases between. CDR3 length: 14 amino acids.

This clone is a singleton in its sample. The chain has TRBV6-5 and TRBJ2-1; D call uncertain. CDR3 length: 12 amino acids. The germline CDR1 and CDR2 sequences are MNHEY and SVGAGI. Deletions cut 8 bases from V and 4 bases from J, with 9 bases between. The CDR3 region has the DNA TGTGCCAGCTCGGAGAGATACAATGAGCAGTTCTTC. The encoded protein is CASSERYNEQFF.

This clone was found a few times. V usage is TRBV20-1 and J usage is TRBJ1-2; D uncertain. Germline CDR1 is DFQATT and CDR2 is SNEGSKA (reference sequence). Trimming took off 4 bases at V and 8 bases at J, with 11 bases between the two ends. The CDR3 runs to 11 residues. The CDR3 here is CSATPTWGYTF. CDR3 nucleotides: TGCAGTGCTACCCCAACATGGGGCTACACCTTC.

The CDR3 protein is CSVGKQDPGNEQYF. The CDR3, as DNA: TGCAGCGTTGGGAAACAGGACCCCGGAAACGAGCAGTACTTC. V is TRBV29-1 and J is TRBJ2-7, with D possibly being TRBD1 (5 bases). Germline V CDR1 and CDR2: SQVTM, ANQGSEA. CDR3 length: 14 residues. With 4 bases removed from V and 5 bases from J, the gap between germline ends came to 18 bases.

The gene calls are TRBV27 and TRBJ2-7; D remains ambiguous. The CDR3 spans 15 residues. The V gene lost 0 bases and the J gene lost 2 bases, with 11 bases spanning the gap. Germline lookup yields CDR1 MNHEY and CDR2 SMNVEV (reference sequence). Here the CDR3 DNA reads TGTGCCAGCAGTTTATCTCTCGTCGGTGCCTACGAGCAGTACTTC. As protein: CASSLSLVGAYEQYF.

This chain connects TRBV18 to TRBJ1-4; 7 nucleotides align to TRBD1. CDR1 and CDR2 from the germline V gene are KGHSH and LQKENI. The CDR3 is 16 residues long. V lost 2 bases, J lost 5 bases, and 8 bases stayed unmatched. The CDR3 loop reads CASSPRPGQPNEKLFF. In nucleotides, the CDR3 is TGTGCCAGCTCACCAAGGCCGGGACAGCCAAATGAAAAACTGTTTTTT.

Remarks on this clone: Its ends do not fully match the called genes, so a read error is possible. Other DNA variants within this sample encode the same CDR3. V usage is TRBV29-1 and J usage is TRBJ1-1; 7 positions match TRBD1. Germline loops: CDR1 SQVTM, CDR2 ANQGSEA. The CDR3 has 12 residues. CDR3 region: CSVGQLNTEAFF. The DNA for the CDR3 is TGCAGCGTGGGACAGCTGAACACTGAAGCCTTCTTT.

The chain combines TRBV5-1 with TRBJ2-4, with D hard to call. Germline loops: CDR1 SGHRS, CDR2 YFSETQ. The V and J ends lost 6 bases and 0 bases respectively, with 10 bases between them. The CDR3 totals 14 residues. The CDR3 is CASTADLAKNIQYF. CDR3 DNA sequence: TGCGCCAGCACCGCAGATTTAGCCAAAAACATTCAGTACTTC.

This chain links TRBV7-8 with TRBJ1-5; 8 bases are shared with TRBD1. From germline, CDR1 is SGHVS and CDR2 FQNEAQ. The CDR3 sequence is 15 residues long. Losses at the gene ends were 5 bases for V and 4 bases for J; bases not matched to a gene: 7. In DNA, the CDR3 is TGTGCCAGCAGCGTCGGGACAGGCGTGAATCAGCCCCAGCATTTT. It codes for CASSVGTGVNQPQHF.

This clone was detected only a few times. V is TRBV5-1 and J is TRBJ1-1; a weak D match, TRBD1 (6 bases). Germline CDR1 and CDR2: SGHRS and YFSETQ. This CDR3 is 15 amino acids long. V was clipped by 4 bases and J by 1 base, with 14 bases between them. CDR3 region: CASSAPTGTNTEAFF. CDR3 in DNA: TGCGCCAGCAGCGCCCCGACAGGAACGAACACTGAAGCTTTCTTT.

CDR3: CASSDSGQGADTQYF. The CDR3 DNA is TGTGCCAGCAGTGACTCAGGACAGGGTGCAGATACGCAGTATTTT. This rearrangement joins TRBV6-4 to TRBJ2-3, with 8 bases identical to TRBD1. Germline CDR1 MRHNA, CDR2 SNTAGT. The V segment lost 0 bases and the J segment 4 bases; nucleotides outside the gene matches: 3. This CDR3 spans 15 amino acids.

This sequence joins TRBV4-2 and TRBJ2-3; the D gene is possibly TRBD1 (5 bases). The length of the CDR3 is 14 residues. Deletions cut 6 bases from V and 0 bases from J, with 10 bases between. The germline gives CDR1 LGHNA, CDR2 YNFKEQ. The CDR3 DNA sequence: TGTGCCAGCAGTAAGGCAGGGAGCACAGATACGCAGTATTTT. It specifies CASSKAGSTDTQYF.

V usage is TRBV3-1 (or the pseudogene TRBV3-2) and J usage is TRBJ1-2, with D unresolved. The V end lost 0 bases, the J end lost 12 bases, and 17 bases lay between the germline ends. Germline V gene sequence: CDR1 LGHDT, CDR2 YNNKEL (reference sequence). CDR3 length: 14 amino acids. The CDR3 coding sequence is TGTGCCAGCAGCCAAGATGGGAGAGCAGCAGTTAACACCTTC. Amino acids: CASSQDGRAAVNTF.

V usage is TRBV5-4 and J usage is TRBJ1-2; weak D call: TRBD1 (5 bases). V was trimmed by 4 bases and J by 7 bases, leaving 14 bases between them. Germline loops: CDR1 SGHNT, CDR2 YYREEE (reference sequence). The CDR3 covers 13 residues. The CDR3 reads CASSVALGVGYTF. DNA for the CDR3: TGTGCCAGCAGCGTGGCTTTAGGGGTTGGCTACACCTTC.

V usage is TRBV5-1 and J usage is TRBJ2-3, with a possible D match to TRBD1 (6 bases). The CDR3 extends over 16 amino acids. V was cut by 0 bases and J by 0 bases, with 11 bases left in between. The germline V gene encodes CDR1 SGHRS and CDR2 YFSETQ. DNA of the CDR3: TGCGCCAGCAGCTTGGGAACAGGGTTCAGCACAGATACGCAGTATTTT. Amino acids: CASSLGTGFSTDTQYF.

This chain connects TRBV7-3 to TRBJ2-7, with TRBD1 identical over 7 bases. The J segment lost 7 bases and the V segment lost 5 bases, leaving 11 bases of the junction unmatched. Germline assignment: CDR1 SGHTA and CDR2 FQGTGA. The CDR3 consists of 14 residues. CDR3 region: CASSPTDRPREQYF. In DNA form, the CDR3 reads TGTGCCAGCAGCCCGACGGACAGGCCCCGGGAGCAGTACTTC.

The J gene is TRBJ2-5, the V gene TRBV5-6; no definite D call. Germline V gene lookup returns CDR1 SGHDT and CDR2 YYEEEE. The CDR3 runs 11 residues. Trimming took off 4 bases at V and 2 bases at J, with 3 bases between the two ends. CDR3 nucleotides: TGTGCCAGCAGCCTGCAAGAGACCCAGTACTTC. Translating it yields CASSLQETQYF.